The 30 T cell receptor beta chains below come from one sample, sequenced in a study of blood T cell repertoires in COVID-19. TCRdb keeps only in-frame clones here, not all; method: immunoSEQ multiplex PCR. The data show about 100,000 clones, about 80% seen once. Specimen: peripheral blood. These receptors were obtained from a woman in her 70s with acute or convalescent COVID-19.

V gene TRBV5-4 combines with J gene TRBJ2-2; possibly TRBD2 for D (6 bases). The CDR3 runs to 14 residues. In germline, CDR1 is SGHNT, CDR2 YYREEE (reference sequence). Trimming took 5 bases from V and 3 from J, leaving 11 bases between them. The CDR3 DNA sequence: TGTGCCAGCAGGCGGACGGGGGACACCGGGGAGCTGTTTTTT. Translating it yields CASRRTGDTGELFF.

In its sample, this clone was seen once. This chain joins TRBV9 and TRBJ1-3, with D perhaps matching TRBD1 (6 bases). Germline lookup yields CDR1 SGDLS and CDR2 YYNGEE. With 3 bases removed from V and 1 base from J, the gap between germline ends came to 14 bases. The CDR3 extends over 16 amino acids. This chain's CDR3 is CASSGGHLTSGNTIYF. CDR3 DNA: TGTGCCAGCAGCGGGGGACACTTAACTTCTGGAAACACCATATATTTT.

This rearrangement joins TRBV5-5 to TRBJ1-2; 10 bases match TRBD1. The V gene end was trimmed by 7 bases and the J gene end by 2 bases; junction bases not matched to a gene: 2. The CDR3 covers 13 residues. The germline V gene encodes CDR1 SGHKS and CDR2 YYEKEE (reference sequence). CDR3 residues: CASETGGNYGYTF. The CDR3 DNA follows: TGTGCCAGCGAGACAGGGGGCAACTATGGCTACACCTTC.

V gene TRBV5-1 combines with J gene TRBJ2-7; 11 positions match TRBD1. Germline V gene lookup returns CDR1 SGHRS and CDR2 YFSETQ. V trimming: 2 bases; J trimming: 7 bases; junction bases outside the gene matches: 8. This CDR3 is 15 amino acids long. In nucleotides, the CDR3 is TGCGCCAGCAGCTTCACCGGACAGGGGGCGGGTGAGCAGTACTTC. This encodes CASSFTGQGAGEQYF.

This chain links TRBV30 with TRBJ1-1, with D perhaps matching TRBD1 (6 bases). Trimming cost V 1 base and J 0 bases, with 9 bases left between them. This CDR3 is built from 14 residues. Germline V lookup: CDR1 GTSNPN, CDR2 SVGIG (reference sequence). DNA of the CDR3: TGTGCCTGGAGTGCCGGACAGTTGAACACTGAAGCTTTCTTT. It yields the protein CAWSAGQLNTEAFF.

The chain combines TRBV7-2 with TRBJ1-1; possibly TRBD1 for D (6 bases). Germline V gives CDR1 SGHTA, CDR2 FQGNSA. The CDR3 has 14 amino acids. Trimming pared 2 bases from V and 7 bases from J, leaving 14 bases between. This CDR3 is CASSLLGGDREAFF. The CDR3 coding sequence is TGTGCCAGCAGCTTACTAGGGGGTGACCGTGAAGCTTTCTTT.

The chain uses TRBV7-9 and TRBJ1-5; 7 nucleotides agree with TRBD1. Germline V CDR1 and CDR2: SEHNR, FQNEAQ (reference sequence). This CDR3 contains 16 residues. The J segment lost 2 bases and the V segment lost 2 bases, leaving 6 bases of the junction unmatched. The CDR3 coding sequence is TGTGCCAGCAGCTTATCTTTTGGACAGGGCAATCAGCCCCAGCATTTT. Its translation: CASSLSFGQGNQPQHF.

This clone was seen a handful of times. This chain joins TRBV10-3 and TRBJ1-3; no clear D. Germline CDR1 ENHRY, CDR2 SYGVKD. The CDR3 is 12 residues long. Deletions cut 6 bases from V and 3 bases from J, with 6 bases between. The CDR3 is CAISPGGNTIYF. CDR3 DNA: TGTGCCATCAGCCCGGGTGGAAACACCATATATTTT.

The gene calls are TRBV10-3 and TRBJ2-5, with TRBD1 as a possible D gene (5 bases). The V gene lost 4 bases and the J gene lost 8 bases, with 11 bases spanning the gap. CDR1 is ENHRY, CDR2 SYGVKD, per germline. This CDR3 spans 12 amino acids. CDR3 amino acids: CAISGHQGTQYF. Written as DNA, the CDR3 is TGTGCCATCAGTGGACACCAGGGAACCCAGTACTTC.

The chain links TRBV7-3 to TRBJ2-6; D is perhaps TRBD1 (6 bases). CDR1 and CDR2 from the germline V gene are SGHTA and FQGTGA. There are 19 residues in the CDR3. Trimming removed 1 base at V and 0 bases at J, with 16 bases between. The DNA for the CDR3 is TGTGCCAGCAGCTTAAGGTTCACCCAGGGGAACTCTGGGGCCAACGTCCTGACTTTC. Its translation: CASSLRFTQGNSGANVLTF.

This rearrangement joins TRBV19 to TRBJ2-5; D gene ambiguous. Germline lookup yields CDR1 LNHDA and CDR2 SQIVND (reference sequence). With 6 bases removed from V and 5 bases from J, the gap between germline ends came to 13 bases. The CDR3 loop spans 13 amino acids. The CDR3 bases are TGTGCCAGTAGATCCTCCGTCTCGGAGACCCAGTACTTC. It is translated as CASRSSVSETQYF.

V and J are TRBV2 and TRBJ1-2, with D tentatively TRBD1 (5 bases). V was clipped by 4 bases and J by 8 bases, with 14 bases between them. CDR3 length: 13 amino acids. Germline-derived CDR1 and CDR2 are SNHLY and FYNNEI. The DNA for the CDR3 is TGTGCCAGCAGTGCGACAGCCCTACCGGGCTACACCTTC. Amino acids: CASSATALPGYTF.

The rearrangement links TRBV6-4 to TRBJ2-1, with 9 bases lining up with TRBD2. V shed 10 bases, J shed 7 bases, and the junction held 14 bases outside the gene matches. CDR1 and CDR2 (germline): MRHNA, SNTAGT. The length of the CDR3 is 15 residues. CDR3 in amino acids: CATTQVAGGINEQFF. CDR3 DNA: TGTGCCACCACTCAGGTGGCGGGGGGGATAAATGAGCAGTTCTTC.

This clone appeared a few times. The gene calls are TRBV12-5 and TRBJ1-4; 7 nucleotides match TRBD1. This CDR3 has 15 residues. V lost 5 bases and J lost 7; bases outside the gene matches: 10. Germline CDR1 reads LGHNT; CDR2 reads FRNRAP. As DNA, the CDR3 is TGTGCTAGTGGTACCCCCGAGGGGGCGGGTGAAAAACTGTTTTTT. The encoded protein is CASGTPEGAGEKLFF.

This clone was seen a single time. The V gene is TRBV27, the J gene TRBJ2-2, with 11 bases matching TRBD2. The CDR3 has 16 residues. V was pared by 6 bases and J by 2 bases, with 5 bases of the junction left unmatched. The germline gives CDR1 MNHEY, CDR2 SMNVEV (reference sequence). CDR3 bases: TGTGCCAGCAGACTAGCGGGGGCCCAAAACACCGGGGAGCTGTTTTTT. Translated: CASRLAGAQNTGELFF.

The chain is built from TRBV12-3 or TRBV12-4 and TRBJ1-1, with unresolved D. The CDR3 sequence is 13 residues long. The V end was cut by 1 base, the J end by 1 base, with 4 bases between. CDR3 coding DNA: TGTGCCAGCAGTTTAGGGCCGAACACTGAAGCTTTCTTT. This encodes CASSLGPNTEAFF.

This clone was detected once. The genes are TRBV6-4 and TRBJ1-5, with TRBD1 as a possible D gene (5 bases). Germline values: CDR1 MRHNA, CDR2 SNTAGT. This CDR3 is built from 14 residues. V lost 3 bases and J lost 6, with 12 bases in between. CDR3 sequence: CASSEDGGGQPQHF. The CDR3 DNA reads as TGTGCCAGCAGTGAGGACGGGGGGGGTCAGCCCCAGCATTTT.

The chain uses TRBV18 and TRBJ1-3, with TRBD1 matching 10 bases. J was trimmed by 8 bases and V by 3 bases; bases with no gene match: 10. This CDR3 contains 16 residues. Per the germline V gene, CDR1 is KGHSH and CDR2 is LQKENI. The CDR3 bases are TGTGCCAGCTCACCCGACGGGACAGGGGATAAGCACACCATATATTTT. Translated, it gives CASSPDGTGDKHTIYF.

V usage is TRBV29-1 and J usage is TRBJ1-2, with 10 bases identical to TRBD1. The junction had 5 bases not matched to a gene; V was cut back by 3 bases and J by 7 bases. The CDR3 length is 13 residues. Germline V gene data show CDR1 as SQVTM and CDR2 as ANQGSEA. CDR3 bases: TGCAGCGTTGATGGACAGGGGGGTTTTGGCTACACCTTC. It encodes CSVDGQGGFGYTF.

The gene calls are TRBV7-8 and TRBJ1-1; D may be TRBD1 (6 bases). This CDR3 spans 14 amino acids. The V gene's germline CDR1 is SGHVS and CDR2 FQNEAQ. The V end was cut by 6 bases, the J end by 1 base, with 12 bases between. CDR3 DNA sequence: TGTGCCAGCAGGGAGGACAGTTCGAACACTGAAGCTTTCTTT. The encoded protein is CASREDSSNTEAFF.

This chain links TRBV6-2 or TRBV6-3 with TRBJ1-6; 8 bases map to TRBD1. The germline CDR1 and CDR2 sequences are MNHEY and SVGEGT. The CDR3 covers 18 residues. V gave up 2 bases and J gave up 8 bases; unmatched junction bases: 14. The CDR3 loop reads CASSYDGTGNRLYSPLHF. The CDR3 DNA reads TGTGCCAGCAGTTACGACGGGACAGGAAATAGGCTATATTCACCCCTCCACTTT.

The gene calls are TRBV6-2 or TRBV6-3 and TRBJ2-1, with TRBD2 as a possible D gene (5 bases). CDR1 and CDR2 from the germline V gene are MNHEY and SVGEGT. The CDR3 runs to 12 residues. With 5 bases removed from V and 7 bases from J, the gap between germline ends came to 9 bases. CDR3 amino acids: CASSNRDNEQFF. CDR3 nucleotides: TGTGCCAGCAGTAACCGGGATAATGAGCAGTTCTTC.

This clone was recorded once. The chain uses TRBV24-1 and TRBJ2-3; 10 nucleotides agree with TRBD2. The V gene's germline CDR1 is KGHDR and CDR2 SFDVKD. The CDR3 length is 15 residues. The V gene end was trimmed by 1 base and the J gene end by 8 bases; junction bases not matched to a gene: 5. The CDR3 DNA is TGTGCCACCAGTGATTTTACTAGCGGGGTCGGTACGCAGTATTTT. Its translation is CATSDFTSGVGTQYF.

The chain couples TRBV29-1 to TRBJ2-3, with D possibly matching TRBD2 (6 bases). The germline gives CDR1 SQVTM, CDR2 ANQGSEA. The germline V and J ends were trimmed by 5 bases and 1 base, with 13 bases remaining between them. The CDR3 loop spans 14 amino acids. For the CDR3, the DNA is TGCAGCGTTCGGGGGATTGGGGGCACAGATACGCAGTATTTT. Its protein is CSVRGIGGTDTQYF.

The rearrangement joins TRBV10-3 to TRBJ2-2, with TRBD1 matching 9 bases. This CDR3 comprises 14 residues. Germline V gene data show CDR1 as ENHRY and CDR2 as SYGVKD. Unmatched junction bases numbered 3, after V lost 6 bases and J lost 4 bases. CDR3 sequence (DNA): TGTGCCATCAGGGGACAGGGTGGCACCGGGGAGCTGTTTTTT. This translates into CAIRGQGGTGELFF.

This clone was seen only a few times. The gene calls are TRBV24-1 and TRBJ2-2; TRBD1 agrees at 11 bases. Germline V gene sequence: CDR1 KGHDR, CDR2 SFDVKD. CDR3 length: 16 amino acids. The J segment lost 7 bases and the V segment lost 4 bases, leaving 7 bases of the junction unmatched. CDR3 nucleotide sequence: TGTGCCACCAGTGACTCCGGGACAGGGGGAGTCGGGGAGCTGTTTTTT. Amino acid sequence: CATSDSGTGGVGELFF.

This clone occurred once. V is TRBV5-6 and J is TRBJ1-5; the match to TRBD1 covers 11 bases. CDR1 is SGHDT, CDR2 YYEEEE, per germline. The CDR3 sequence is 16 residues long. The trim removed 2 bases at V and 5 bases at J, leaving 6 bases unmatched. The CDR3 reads CASSFGTGGPDQPQHF. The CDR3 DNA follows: TGTGCCAGCAGCTTCGGGACAGGGGGTCCGGATCAGCCCCAGCATTTT.

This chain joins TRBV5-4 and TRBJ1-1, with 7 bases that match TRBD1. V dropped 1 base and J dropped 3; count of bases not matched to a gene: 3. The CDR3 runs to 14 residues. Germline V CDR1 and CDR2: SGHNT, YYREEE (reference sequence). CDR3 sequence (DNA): TGTGCCAGCAGCTTGACAGGGGCGTACACTGAAGCTTTCTTT. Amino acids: CASSLTGAYTEAFF.

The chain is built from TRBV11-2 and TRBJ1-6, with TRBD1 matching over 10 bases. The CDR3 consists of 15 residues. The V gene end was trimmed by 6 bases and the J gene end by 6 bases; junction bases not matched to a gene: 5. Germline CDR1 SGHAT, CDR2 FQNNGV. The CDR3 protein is CASRAGQGINSPLHF. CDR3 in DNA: TGTGCCAGCAGGGCGGGACAGGGGATTAATTCACCCCTCCACTTT.

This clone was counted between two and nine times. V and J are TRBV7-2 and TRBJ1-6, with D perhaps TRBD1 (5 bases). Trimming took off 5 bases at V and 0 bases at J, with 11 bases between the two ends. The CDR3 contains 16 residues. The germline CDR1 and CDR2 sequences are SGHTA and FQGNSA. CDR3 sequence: CASSPRQYSYNSPLHF. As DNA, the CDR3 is TGTGCCAGCAGCCCCAGACAGTACTCCTATAATTCACCCCTCCACTTT.